The rows below give T cell receptor beta chains drawn from one sample of a study of blood T cell repertoires in COVID-19. The method was immunoSEQ multiplex PCR; TCRdb's version includes in-frame clones alone and lacks a portion of them. The sample comprises 360,000 or so clones, around 89% of which are singletons, and 6.5% rests with the top ten. Source material: peripheral blood. All receptors derive from a man aged 18-30 years with active or convalescent COVID-19. CDR3s include the opening cysteine and the closing phenylalanine or tryptophan. The D gene is left open where the match is weak. The size of a clone is reported for some rows only, either as once, few or many, or as a class for expanded clones.

D: -; V: TRBV5-3; size: -; length: 17; J: TRBJ1-5; DNA: TGTGCCAGAAGCTTGTTGACAGGCTTCCATAGCAATCAGCCCCAGCATTTT; CDR3: CARSLLTGFHSNQPQHF
D: -; V: TRBV28; size: -; length: 19; J: TRBJ2-7; DNA: TGTGCCAGCAGTTTTCCCCACCCCTCTAAGACAGGCCTATATTACGAGCAGTACTTC; CDR3: CASSFPHPSKTGLYYEQYF
D: TRBD2; V: TRBV5-1; size: -; length: 17; J: TRBJ2-7; DNA: TGCGCCAGCAGTTCTCGACTAGCGGGACCTGAATCATACGAGCAGTACTTC; CDR3: CASSSRLAGPESYEQYF
D: TRBD1; V: TRBV2; size: few; length: 14; J: TRBJ1-3; DNA: TGTGCCAGCCAGGGACAGTCCTCTGGAAACACCATATATTTT; CDR3: CASQGQSSGNTIYF
D: -; V: TRBV6-5; size: -; length: 14; J: TRBJ1-2; DNA: TGTGCCAGCACCGCCCGGAGTACTAACTATGGCTACACCTTC; CDR3: CASTARSTNYGYTF
D: -; V: TRBV4-1; size: -; length: 15; J: TRBJ1-1; DNA: TGCGCCAGCAGCCAAGCCGGAGGGTTGAACACTGAAGCTTTCTTT; CDR3: CASSQAGGLNTEAFF
D: -; V: TRBV27; size: -; length: 12; J: TRBJ2-3; DNA: TGTGCCAGCAGTTTTAATCGGGATACGCAGTATTTT; CDR3: CASSFNRDTQYF
D: TRBD1; V: TRBV5-6; size: -; length: 15; J: TRBJ1-6; DNA: TGTGCCAGCAGCTTCTTTGACAGGGTGAACTCACCCCTCCACTTT; CDR3: CASSFFDRVNSPLHF
D: -; V: TRBV28; size: -; length: 15; J: TRBJ1-4; DNA: TGTGCCAGCAGTTTAAGGGGTTATTCTAATGAAAAACTGTTTTTT; CDR3: CASSLRGYSNEKLFF
D: -; V: TRBV27; size: -; length: 13; J: TRBJ1-1; DNA: TGTGCCAGCAGTTTTGGGGGAGGGACTGAAGCTTTCTTT; CDR3: CASSFGGGTEAFF
D: -; V: TRBV11-3; size: -; length: 14; J: TRBJ2-2; DNA: TGTGCCAGCAGCTTAGATGGAGGAACCGGGGAGCTGTTTTTT; CDR3: CASSLDGGTGELFF
D: TRBD1; V: TRBV5-1; size: -; length: 13; J: TRBJ1-2; DNA: TGCGCCAGCAGCAACCAGGGGGCCTCTGGCTACACCTTC; CDR3: CASSNQGASGYTF
D: -; V: TRBV7-8; size: -; length: 15; J: TRBJ1-3; DNA: TGTGCCAGCAGTCGAATTGCGGGGATCGGAAACACCATATATTTT; CDR3: CASSRIAGIGNTIYF
D: -; V: TRBV29-1; size: -; length: 14; J: TRBJ2-2; DNA: TGCAGCGTAACCCCAGGGTGGGACACCGGGGAGCTGTTTTTT; CDR3: CSVTPGWDTGELFF
D: -; V: TRBV21-1; size: -; length: 14; J: TRBJ1-1; DNA: TGTGCCAGCGGCTTCGACAGGGGGTCCACTGAAGCTTTCTTT; CDR3: CASGFDRGSTEAFF
D: -; V: TRBV7-2; size: once; length: 15; J: TRBJ2-7; DNA: TGTGCCAGCAGCCCACAATCCGGGACACCTTACGAGCAGTACTTC; CDR3: CASSPQSGTPYEQYF
D: TRBD2; V: TRBV6-2/TRBV6-3; size: -; length: 15; J: TRBJ2-5; DNA: TGTGCCAGCAGTCCCCTTGTAGCGGGGGCGGAGACCCAGTACTTC; CDR3: CASSPLVAGAETQYF
D: -; V: TRBV3-1/TRBV3-2; size: -; length: 15; J: TRBJ2-6; DNA: TGTGCCAGCAGCCAAATTAACTCTGGGGCCAACGTCCTGACTTTC; CDR3: CASSQINSGANVLTF
D: TRBD1; V: TRBV5-6; size: -; length: 16; J: TRBJ2-5; DNA: TGTGCCAGCAGCAAACCCCCGGGACAGGGAGAGGAGACCCAGTACTTC; CDR3: CASSKPPGQGEETQYF
D: -; V: TRBV14; size: -; length: 12; J: TRBJ1-6; DNA: TGTGCCAGCAGCCAGGGGCGGTCACCCCTCCACTTT; CDR3: CASSQGRSPLHF
D: TRBD1; V: TRBV12-5; size: -; length: 15; J: TRBJ1-1; DNA: TGTGCTAGTGGTACACAGGGGGCGTCCCGCACTGAAGCTTTCTTT; CDR3: CASGTQGASRTEAFF
D: -; V: TRBV28; size: few; length: 19; J: TRBJ1-5; DNA: TGTGCCAGCACGCGGGCAGGGAGGGGGAGTCCTCAAGAAGTTCAGCCCCAGCATTTT; CDR3: CASTRAGRGSPQEVQPQHF
D: TRBD2; V: TRBV19; size: -; length: 17; J: TRBJ2-2; DNA: TGTGCCAGTAGTGGCCTTGGCGGGAGGGCCAGCGGCGGGGAGCTGTTTTTT; CDR3: CASSGLGGRASGGELFF
D: TRBD1; V: TRBV19; size: -; length: 14; J: TRBJ2-1; DNA: TGTGCCACCGAGACAGGGACGGTTCGGGGTGAGCAGTTCTTC; CDR3: CATETGTVRGEQFF
D: -; V: TRBV3-1/TRBV3-2; size: -; length: 16; J: TRBJ2-6; DNA: TGTGCCAGCAGTTCAGACTGGCCACGAGGGGCCAACGTCCTGACTTTC; CDR3: CASSSDWPRGANVLTF
D: -; V: TRBV28; size: -; length: 14; J: TRBJ2-5; DNA: TGTGCCAGCAGTTTTGGCAAGTACCAAGAGACCCAGTACTTC; CDR3: CASSFGKYQETQYF
D: -; V: TRBV3-1/TRBV3-2; size: -; length: 14; J: TRBJ1-1; DNA: TGTGCCAGCAGCCAAGTTGGATCGAGCGCTGAAGCTTTCTTT; CDR3: CASSQVGSSAEAFF
D: -; V: TRBV28; size: few; length: 15; J: TRBJ1-5; DNA: TGTGCCAGCAGGGGACTCCGGGTCTTAAATCAGCCCCAGCATTTT; CDR3: CASRGLRVLNQPQHF
D: -; V: TRBV4-1; size: -; length: 18; J: TRBJ2-1; DNA: TGCGCCAGCAGCCACCGGCTACAGGGTACCATCTTTTCCAGTGAGCAGTTCTTC; CDR3: CASSHRLQGTIFSSEQFF
D: TRBD1; V: TRBV15; size: once; length: 18; J: TRBJ2-2; DNA: TGTGCCACCAGCAGACCCTCAAGCGGGACAGGGTTAGCCGGGGAGCTGTTTTTT; CDR3: CATSRPSSGTGLAGELFF
D: TRBD1; V: TRBV9; size: -; length: 14; J: TRBJ1-1; DNA: TGTGCCAGCAGCGCCCCCGGGGGACAGGTGGAAGCTTTCTTT; CDR3: CASSAPGGQVEAFF
D: -; V: TRBV2; size: -; length: 14; J: TRBJ2-7; DNA: TGTGCCAGGAGTAGGACCAGGGGCGGTAACGAGCAGTACTTC; CDR3: CARSRTRGGNEQYF
D: TRBD1; V: TRBV2; size: -; length: 15; J: TRBJ1-5; DNA: TGTGCCAGCAGTGATTGGACAGGGTCCAATCAGCCCCAGCATTTT; CDR3: CASSDWTGSNQPQHF
D: TRBD2; V: TRBV12-5; size: -; length: 17; J: TRBJ2-3; DNA: TGTGCTAGTGGTTTGCCGAACCTAGCGGGACGCACAGATACGCAGTATTTT; CDR3: CASGLPNLAGRTDTQYF
D: -; V: TRBV4-3; size: -; length: 17; J: TRBJ1-1; DNA: TGCGCCAGCAGCCAAGCCCGGCAGAGTAGGGGTTACACTGAAGCTTTCTTT; CDR3: CASSQARQSRGYTEAFF
D: TRBD2; V: TRBV15; size: -; length: 17; J: TRBJ2-1; DNA: TGTGCCACCAGCAGAGAACTAGCGGGATCCTGGTACAATGAGCAGTTCTTC; CDR3: CATSRELAGSWYNEQFF
D: -; V: TRBV4-3; size: once; length: 15; J: TRBJ2-5; DNA: TGCGCCAGCAGCCCCACGGGATTGGGTCTGGAGACCCAGTACTTC; CDR3: CASSPTGLGLETQYF
D: -; V: TRBV6-5; size: -; length: 14; J: TRBJ1-6; DNA: TGTGCCAGCAGTTACCGGCAGGGCGGTTCACCCCTCCACTTT; CDR3: CASSYRQGGSPLHF
D: TRBD2; V: TRBV7-2; size: -; length: 16; J: TRBJ2-7; DNA: TGTGCCAGCAGCGTCGAGACTAGCGGGCCCCCCTACGAGCAGTACTTC; CDR3: CASSVETSGPPYEQYF
D: TRBD1; V: TRBV3-1/TRBV3-2; size: -; length: 14; J: TRBJ1-6; DNA: TGTGCCAGCAGCCCCCGGACAGGGAAATCACCCCTCCACTTT; CDR3: CASSPRTGKSPLHF